The 7 T cell receptor beta chains in this list originate from one sample, sequenced in a study of Ad26.COV2.S vaccination and SARS-CoV-2 variants. Treatment here: roughly 19 received Ad26.COV2.S at low or high dose, single or two shots; about 5 received placebo; per-sample allocation not given. Collection of the samples took place on day 63 after the first injection of vaccine or placebo. Profiling relied on immunoSEQ multiplex PCR, and the TCRdb table lists in-frame clones only, not all of them. The table shows 300,000 to 350,000 clones, with around four fifths occurring only once. The sample consisted of peripheral blood, taken in a trial of Ad26.COV2.S vaccine versus placebo. Source of these receptors: a person aged 18-60 years who received the Ad26.COV2.S COVID-19 vaccine or a placebo.

The V call is TRBV5-1, the J call TRBJ1-4; the D gene is possibly TRBD1 (6 bases). The CDR3 spans 14 residues. CDR1 and CDR2 (germline): SGHRS, YFSETQ. V was clipped by 4 bases and J by 6 bases, with 13 bases between them. CDR3 amino acids: CASSPRGGDEKLFF. Here the CDR3 DNA reads TGCGCCAGCAGCCCCAGGGGAGGGGATGAAAAACTGTTTTTT. The full variable domain, with the rest looked up from reference TRBV5-1 and TRBJ1-4, is KAGVTQTPRYLIKTRGQQVTLSCSPISGHRSVSWYQQTPGQGLQFLFEYFSETQRNKGNFPGRFSGRQFSNSRSEMNVSTLELGDSALYLCASSPRGGDEKLFFGSGTQLSVL.

The chain carries TRBV24-1 and TRBJ2-5, with 7 bases that match TRBD2. The CDR3 totals 12 residues. CDR1 and CDR2 from the germline V gene are KGHDR and SFDVKD. V lost 2 bases and J lost 8; bases outside the gene matches: 1. The CDR3 DNA sequence: TGTGCCACCAGTGATTGGGGGGGAACCCAGTACTTC. As protein: CATSDWGGTQYF.

The V gene is TRBV25-1, the J gene TRBJ2-7; 7 bases fit TRBD1. Trimming at V came to 6 bases and at J to 5 bases, leaving 13 bases not matched to a gene. The CDR3 sequence is 15 residues long. The germline V gene has CDR1 MGHDK and CDR2 SYGVNS. CDR3 region: CASRETGTVLNEQYF. The CDR3 DNA reads TGTGCCAGCAGGGAAACCGGGACAGTTCTCAACGAGCAGTACTTC.

The CDR3 here is CASSIGGLPDTQYF. The CDR3 coding sequence is TGTGCCAGCAGCATCGGGGGCCTCCCAGATACGCAGTATTTT. This chain joins TRBV7-3 and TRBJ2-3, with D possibly being TRBD1 or TRBD2 (6 bases each). Germline CDR1 is SGHTA and CDR2 is FQGTGA. CDR3 length: 14 residues. V shed 5 bases and J shed 4 bases, with 13 bases lying between them.

In this sample, this clone turned up once. The rearrangement links TRBV7-9 to TRBJ2-7; the D is unclear. Trimming shortened V by 4 bases and J by 3 bases, and 7 bases separated the two germline ends. The germline V gene has CDR1 SEHNR and CDR2 FQNEAQ (reference sequence). There are 12 residues in the CDR3. CDR3 coding DNA: TGTGCCAGCAGCTCCGCCCACTACGAGCAGTACTTC. Its translation is CASSSAHYEQYF.

V is TRBV28 and J is TRBJ1-5; 9 nucleotides line up with TRBD1. From germline, CDR1 is MDHEN and CDR2 SYDVKM. V gave up 6 bases and J gave up 5 bases; unmatched junction bases: 11. CDR3 length: 16 amino acids. DNA of the CDR3: TGTGCCAGCAGCGAACTCCGGAGACAGGGGGATCAGCCCCAGCATTTT. It is translated as CASSELRRQGDQPQHF.

DNA of the CDR3: TGCGCCAGCAGCTTGGACAGTTTCCGGGCTCCCTACGAGCAGTACTTC. Residues: CASSLDSFRAPYEQYF. The V and J genes are TRBV5-1 and TRBJ2-7; D unclear. The CDR3 covers 16 residues. Trimming cost V 0 bases and J 2 bases, with 15 bases left between them. Germline V gene lookup returns CDR1 SGHRS and CDR2 YFSETQ. The entire variable domain, with the rest obtained from reference TRBV5-1 and TRBJ2-7, is as follows: KAGVTQTPRYLIKTRGQQVTLSCSPISGHRSVSWYQQTPGQGLQFLFEYFSETQRNKGNFPGRFSGRQFSNSRSEMNVSTLELGDSALYLCASSLDSFRAPYEQYFGPGTRLTVT.